These 21 T cell receptor beta chains were sequenced from one sample in a study of cytomegalovirus exposure and HLA in healthy donors. This table comes from immunoSEQ multiplex PCR, and its TCRdb copy is limited to in-frame clones, with some not included. The data hold fewer than 75,000 clones, with roughly 94% observed a single time. Sequenced input: PBMCs. These receptors all come from a woman younger than 30 in good health and CMV-seropositive.

CDR3 region: CASRGPSGLAKNIQYF. CDR3 DNA: TGTGCCAGTAGGGGACCTAGCGGATTAGCCAAAAACATTCAGTACTTC. This sequence joins TRBV19 and TRBJ2-4; the match to TRBD2 covers 7 bases. After removal of 6 bases from V and 0 bases from J, the junction contained 8 bases not matched to a gene. The V gene's germline CDR1 is LNHDA and CDR2 SQIVND (reference sequence). This CDR3 spans 16 amino acids.

As for this clone: Different DNA sequences within this sample yield the same CDR3. CDR3: CASTDSGTGRDEQYF. The CDR3 nucleotides read TGTGCCAGTACCGATTCCGGGACAGGTCGCGACGAGCAGTACTTC. The chain uses TRBV19 and TRBJ2-7; 8 nucleotides align to TRBD1. The V gene end was trimmed by 7 bases and the J gene end by 5 bases; junction bases not matched to a gene: 13. Germline CDR1 LNHDA, CDR2 SQIVND (reference sequence). The CDR3 contains 15 residues.

V gene TRBV5-6 combines with J gene TRBJ1-1; 7 bases map to TRBD1. The J segment lost 5 bases and the V segment lost 1 base, leaving 5 bases of the junction unmatched. The CDR3 contains 14 residues. CDR1 SGHDT and CDR2 YYEEEE come from the germline V gene. CDR3 region: CASSLTGVGTEAFF. In nucleotides, the CDR3 is TGTGCCAGCAGCTTGACAGGGGTGGGGACTGAAGCTTTCTTT. Drawing the rest from reference TRBV5-6 and TRBJ1-1, the complete variable domain is DAGVTQSPTHLIKTRGQQVTLRCSPKSGHDTVSWYQQALGQGPQFIFQYYEEEERQRGNFPDRFSGHQFPNYSSELNVNALLLGDSALYLCASSLTGVGTEAFFGQGTRLTVV.

The V and J genes are TRBV27 and TRBJ1-2; weak D call: TRBD1 (5 bases). Germline-derived CDR1 and CDR2 are MNHEY and SMNVEV (reference sequence). The ends were cut back, 6 bases at V and 3 bases at J, with 11 bases in the middle. The CDR3 length is 13 residues. In nucleotides, the CDR3 is TGTGCCAGCAGATCCAGGGTCGACTATGGCTACACCTTC. It encodes CASRSRVDYGYTF.

CDR3: CASSATSGRGADTQYF. CDR3 nucleotides: TGTGCCAGCAGCGCTACTAGCGGGAGGGGAGCAGATACGCAGTATTTT. V usage is TRBV9 and J usage is TRBJ2-3; 13 bases align to TRBD2. V shed 3 bases, J shed 4 bases, and the junction held 5 bases outside the gene matches. The CDR3 contains 16 residues. Germline V gene sequence: CDR1 SGDLS, CDR2 YYNGEE.

This chain joins TRBV18 and TRBJ2-7, with D tentatively TRBD2 (5 bases). Trimming removed 4 bases at V and 5 bases at J, with 12 bases between. This CDR3 comprises 13 residues. CDR1 is KGHSH and CDR2 is LQKENI in the germline V gene. The CDR3 sequence is CASSHSLENEQYF. The CDR3 DNA follows: TGTGCCAGCTCACACTCACTAGAGAACGAGCAGTACTTC.

The chain uses TRBV30 and TRBJ1-1; 8 bases fit TRBD1. Unmatched junction bases numbered 1, after V lost 3 bases and J lost 7 bases. In germline, CDR1 is GTSNPN, CDR2 SVGIG (reference sequence). This CDR3 region has 11 residues. CDR3 residues: CAWSGQGEAFF. CDR3 nucleotides: TGTGCCTGGAGCGGACAGGGTGAAGCTTTCTTT.

As for this clone: The sample contains more than one DNA sequence encoding this CDR3. The J gene is TRBJ1-1, the V gene TRBV27, with TRBD1 identical over 8 bases. The CDR3 is made up of 14 amino acids. V shed 2 bases and J 2 bases; nucleotides not matched to a gene: 1. Per the germline V gene, CDR1 is MNHEY and CDR2 is SMNVEV (reference sequence). The CDR3 DNA follows: TGTGCCAGCAGTTTAACAGGGGGTAACACTGAAGCTTTCTTT. Protein sequence: CASSLTGGNTEAFF.

This clone has a single count. V gene TRBV9 combines with J gene TRBJ1-1; D is uncertain. The germline V and J ends were trimmed by 0 bases and 1 base, with 10 bases remaining between them. Germline-derived CDR1 and CDR2 are SGDLS and YYNGEE. This CDR3 contains 15 residues. The CDR3 DNA sequence: TGTGCCAGCAGCGTAGGGGCAGGCCGGAACACTGAAGCTTTCTTT. Translation: CASSVGAGRNTEAFF.

The rearrangement links TRBV6-1 to TRBJ1-2; tentative D call: TRBD1 (5 bases). Deletions cut 5 bases from V and 4 bases from J, with 11 bases between. This CDR3 contains 13 residues. Germline lookup yields CDR1 MNHNS and CDR2 SASEGT. CDR3 residues: CASSPTTVYGYTF. CDR3 nucleotides: TGTGCCAGCAGTCCCACGACAGTCTATGGCTACACCTTC.

The V call is TRBV7-2, the J call TRBJ2-7; 9 nucleotides match TRBD2. V was clipped by 5 bases and J by 0 bases; unmatched bases: 11. The germline V gene has CDR1 SGHTA and CDR2 FQGNSA. This CDR3 is 17 amino acids long. DNA of the CDR3: TGTGCCAGCAGCCCAACCGGGACTAGCTTTCTCTCCTACGAGCAGTACTTC. This gives the protein CASSPTGTSFLSYEQYF.

This sequence joins TRBV27 and TRBJ2-5; 8 positions agree with TRBD1. Germline V gene lookup returns CDR1 MNHEY and CDR2 SMNVEV (reference sequence). There are 15 residues in the CDR3. With V trimmed by 4 bases and J by 2 bases, 6 bases remained unmatched. CDR3 sequence (DNA): TGTGCCAGCAGTTCCTCTAGGACAGGGCAAGAGACCCAGTACTTC. This sequence encodes CASSSSRTGQETQYF.

The chain employs TRBV6-6 and TRBJ2-3; 7 bases line up with TRBD2. The CDR3 contains 16 residues. Germline trimming cut 5 bases from V and 5 bases from J; bases unmatched to any gene: 13. CDR1 and CDR2 (germline): MNHNY, SVGAGI (reference sequence). The CDR3 here is CASSLGLGVLVDTQYF. CDR3 DNA sequence: TGTGCCAGCAGTCTAGGACTAGGTGTTTTGGTAGATACGCAGTATTTT.

In its sample, this clone was seen once. CDR3 sequence: CASSPIYRDSASGELFF. The CDR3 DNA is TGCGCCAGCAGCCCGATTTACCGGGACAGCGCTTCCGGGGAGCTGTTTTTT. The chain combines TRBV4-1 with TRBJ2-2; TRBD1 matches 7 bases. The junction had 14 bases not matched to a gene; V was cut back by 4 bases and J by 6 bases. Germline CDR1 is MGHRA and CDR2 is YSYEKL. The CDR3 spans 17 residues.

The CDR3 sequence: CASTSGSGRAFF. DNA for the CDR3: TGTGCCAGCACCTCAGGTAGTGGGAGGGCTTTCTTT. The J gene is TRBJ1-1, the V gene TRBV11-2; D call uncertain. V was shortened by 7 bases and J by 11 bases, with 17 bases between the two germline ends. This CDR3 is built from 12 residues. The V gene's germline CDR1 is SGHAT and CDR2 FQNNGV.

The J gene is TRBJ2-7, the V gene TRBV5-6; D remains ambiguous. This CDR3 is 12 amino acids long. Deletions cut 4 bases from V and 6 bases from J, with 11 bases between. Per the germline V gene, CDR1 is SGHDT and CDR2 is YYEEEE. The CDR3: CASSLDRGEQYF. The CDR3 DNA reads as TGTGCCAGCAGCCTAGACCGAGGCGAGCAGTACTTC.

V usage is TRBV30 and J usage is TRBJ2-2, with 15 nucleotides matching TRBD2. The CDR3 loop spans 15 amino acids. Germline loops: CDR1 GTSNPN, CDR2 SVGIG (reference sequence). V lost 3 bases and J lost 4; bases outside the gene matches: 0. The CDR3 here is CAWRGLAGGTGELFF. CDR3 in DNA: TGTGCCTGGAGGGGACTAGCGGGGGGCACCGGGGAGCTGTTTTTT.

V gene TRBV5-4 combines with J gene TRBJ1-4; D is unresolved. CDR1 SGHNT and CDR2 YYREEE come from the germline V gene (reference sequence). CDR3 length equals 14 residues. The V end lost 3 bases, the J end lost 4 bases, and 10 bases lay between the germline ends. The CDR3 sequence: CASSWTADNEKLFF. DNA of the CDR3: TGTGCCAGCAGCTGGACTGCCGATAATGAAAAACTGTTTTTT.

The rearrangement links TRBV7-2 to TRBJ2-5; D is possibly TRBD2 (6 bases). The CDR3 spans 15 residues. Germline-derived CDR1 and CDR2 are SGHTA and FQGNSA. Trimming removed 1 base at V and 5 bases at J, with 14 bases between. The CDR3 region has the DNA TGTGCCAGCAGCTTAGGGATCGGGACTTGGGAGACCCAGTACTTC. The encoded protein is CASSLGIGTWETQYF.

This rearrangement joins TRBV19 to TRBJ1-3; 8 nucleotides align to TRBD1. The germline CDR1 and CDR2 sequences are LNHDA and SQIVND (reference sequence). The CDR3 runs to 16 residues. J gave up 0 bases and V 6 bases, and 7 bases lay outside the gene matches. DNA of the CDR3: TGTGCCAGTAGGGGGACAGGTACTCGCTCTGGAAACACCATATATTTT. It specifies CASRGTGTRSGNTIYF.

The chain links TRBV6-5 to TRBJ1-1; 10 bases align to TRBD1. The CDR3 has 14 amino acids. Germline V gene data show CDR1 as MNHEY and CDR2 as SVGAGI. Losses at the gene ends were 8 bases for V and 11 bases for J; bases not matched to a gene: 14. The chain's CDR3 is CASFRTGGKAVAFF. DNA of the CDR3: TGTGCCAGCTTCCGGACAGGGGGTAAAGCGGTGGCTTTCTTT.